One and the same sample provided the 9 T cell receptor beta chains below, sequenced in a study of CXCR3-negative and CXCR3-positive naive CD8 T cells. TRB cDNA libraries were made by UMI-labeled 5' RACE. TCRdb re-called the 5' RACE reads and catalogs CDR3 proteins one per entry, DNA excluded. Here the sample table reports 35,000 to 40,000 distinct CDR3 sequences. Sequenced material: memory CD8+ T cells from blood. The receptors here all came from a human donor in good health. Some clones in this sample may be carry-over from other donors' samples.

Judged by frequency, this clonotype is medium-sized. The chain employs TRBV3-1 and TRBJ2-7; the D gene TCRdb calls, TRBD1, cannot be checked with no DNA. The germline gives CDR1 LGHDT, CDR2 YNNKEL (reference sequence). The length of the CDR3 is 15 residues. The chain's CDR3 is CASSQENGAHYEQYF.

The V and J genes are TRBV28 and TRBJ2-3; TCRdb's assignment of TRBD2 cannot be checked, as there is no DNA. This CDR3 is 16 amino acids long. Germline V gene sequence: CDR1 MDHEN, CDR2 SYDVKM. The chain's CDR3 is CASSSPTSGGMGTQYF.

V gene TRBV21-1 combines with J gene TRBJ2-2; TCRdb outputs TRBD2, but without DNA this stays unchecked. TRBV21-1 counts as a pseudogene. The CDR3 covers 18 residues. This chain's CDR3 is CASSRRGLAGTGTGELFF.

The chain joins TRBV28 to TRBJ2-7; TCRdb's D call, TRBD2, is unchecked because there is no DNA. The CDR3 length is 14 residues. Germline V CDR1 and CDR2: MDHEN, SYDVKM. CDR3 residues: CASSLSSGGYEQYF.

The chain couples TRBV4-3 to TRBJ2-4; TCRdb's assignment of TRBD2 cannot be checked, as there is no DNA. CDR1 LGHNA and CDR2 YSLEER come from the germline V gene. This CDR3 is 16 amino acids long. The CDR3 region is CASSQRLAGAENIQYF.

The chain is built from TRBV12-3 or TRBV12-4 and TRBJ2-3. The CDR3 totals 13 residues. The CDR3 protein is CASSQGMGDTQYF.

The chain recombines TRBV30 with TRBJ2-5; TCRdb's D call of TRBD1 is untestable without DNA. The CDR3 runs to 16 residues. CDR1 and CDR2 (germline): GTSNPN, SVGIG (reference sequence). CDR3 amino acids: CAWSTLGGGNEETQYF.

This chain uses TRBV6-6 with TRBJ2-1; TCRdb lists TRBD1, though no DNA is available to test this call. This CDR3 spans 21 amino acids. Germline loops: CDR1 MNHNY, CDR2 SVGAGI (reference sequence). The CDR3 reads CASSYSPHGGTVSRRDNEQFF.

The chain recombines TRBV3-1 with TRBJ2-1; TCRdb reports TRBD2, a call that lacks DNA to check it against. Germline values: CDR1 LGHDT, CDR2 YNNKEL (reference sequence). The CDR3 covers 17 residues. The CDR3 here is CASSQGALAGEFDEQFF.